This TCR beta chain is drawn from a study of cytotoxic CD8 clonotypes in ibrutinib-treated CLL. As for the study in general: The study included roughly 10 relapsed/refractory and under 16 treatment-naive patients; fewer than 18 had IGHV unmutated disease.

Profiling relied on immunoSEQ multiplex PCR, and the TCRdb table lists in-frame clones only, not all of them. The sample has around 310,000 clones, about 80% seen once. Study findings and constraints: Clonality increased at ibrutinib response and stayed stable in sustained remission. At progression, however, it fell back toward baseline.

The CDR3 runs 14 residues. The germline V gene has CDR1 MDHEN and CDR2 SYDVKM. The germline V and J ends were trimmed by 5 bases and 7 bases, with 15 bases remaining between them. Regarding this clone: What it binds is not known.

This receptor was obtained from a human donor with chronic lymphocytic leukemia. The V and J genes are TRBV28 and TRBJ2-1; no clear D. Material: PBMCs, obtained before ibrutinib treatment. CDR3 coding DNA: TGTGCCAGCAGTCCACAGCAGCAAAGAAATGAGCAGTTCTTC. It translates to CASSPQQQRNEQFF.